One sample yielded the 2 T cell receptor beta chains listed below, sequenced in a study of cytomegalovirus exposure and HLA in healthy donors. PCR primers comprised 60 Vbeta and 13 Jbeta primers. The table came from immunoSEQ multiplex PCR; TCRdb's copy has only in-frame clones and leaves some out. The sample has approximately 88,000 clones, over 60% seen once. Sequencing was performed on PBMCs. The receptors were sampled from a man younger than 45 in good health and CMV-seropositive.

The rearrangement uses TRBV5-1 and TRBJ1-1, with D possibly being TRBD1 (6 bases). Germline CDR1 SGHRS, CDR2 YFSETQ. The germline V and J ends were trimmed by 4 bases and 2 bases, with 18 bases remaining between them. The CDR3 loop spans 16 amino acids. In DNA form, the CDR3 reads TGCGCCAGCAGCCAGATATCGGACAGCTTAAACACTGAAGCTTTCTTT. It codes for CASSQISDSLNTEAFF.

V is TRBV2 and J is TRBJ2-1, with D perhaps matching TRBD1 (6 bases). CDR3 size: 13 residues. In germline, CDR1 is SNHLY, CDR2 FYNNEI. Trimming removed 5 bases at V and 6 bases at J, with 11 bases between. DNA for the CDR3: TGTGCCAGCAGTCGCGACAGGATCAATGAGCAGTTCTTC. Protein sequence: CASSRDRINEQFF. The full variable domain, its missing parts supplied by reference TRBV2 and TRBJ2-1, is EPEVTQTPSHQVTQMGQEVILRCVPISNHLYFYWYRQILGQKVEFLVSFYNNEISEKSEIFDDQFSVERPDGSNFTLKIRSTKLEDSAMYFCASSRDRINEQFFGPGTRLTVL.